This TCR beta chain was obtained from a study of technical replicates of blood from a few donors. The CDR3 is 16 residues long. V trimming: 4 bases; J trimming: 3 bases; junction bases outside the gene matches: 9. In germline, CDR1 is MNHNS, CDR2 SASEGT. This clone was recorded once. Clones were read by immunoSEQ multiplex PCR, and TCRdb kept only the in-frame ones, dropping some. The repertoire holds approximately 79,000 clones, with 90% to 95% as singletons. The source is a human donor in good health. The sequencing input was T cells isolated from PBMCs. The chain couples TRBV6-1 to TRBJ2-1, with 7 bases fitting TRBD1. CDR3 in amino acids: CASSGPGQRIYNEQFF. In nucleotides, the CDR3 is TGTGCCAGCAGTGGGCCGGGACAGCGAATCTACAATGAGCAGTTCTTC.